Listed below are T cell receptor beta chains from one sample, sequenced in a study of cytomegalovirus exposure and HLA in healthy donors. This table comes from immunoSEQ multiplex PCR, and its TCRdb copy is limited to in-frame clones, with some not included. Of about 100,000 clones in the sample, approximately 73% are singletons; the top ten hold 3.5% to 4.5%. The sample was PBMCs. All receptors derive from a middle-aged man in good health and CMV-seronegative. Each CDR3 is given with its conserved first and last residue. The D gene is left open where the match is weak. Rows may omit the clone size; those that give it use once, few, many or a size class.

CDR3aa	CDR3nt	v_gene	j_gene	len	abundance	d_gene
CASSRGLQDEKLFF	TGTGCCAGCAGCAGGGGCCTTCAGGATGAAAAACTGTTTTTT	TRBV5-4	TRBJ1-4	14	few	NA
CASSLHGGSYEQYF	TGTGCCAGCAGTCTCCACGGGGGTTCCTACGAGCAGTACTTC	TRBV27	TRBJ2-7	14	many	NA
CASSAILAFF	TGTGCCAGCAGCGCTATATTAGCTTTCTTT	TRBV2	TRBJ1-1	10	NA	NA
CASSSLGGALYNEQFF	TGCGCCAGCAGCTCCCTCGGGGGGGCACTTTACAATGAGCAGTTCTTC	TRBV5-1	TRBJ2-1	16	few	TRBD2
CASSWLYEQYF	TGTGCCAGCAGCTGGCTCTACGAGCAGTACTTC	TRBV7-2	TRBJ2-7	11	once	NA
CASSPFRDRGTDTQYF	TGTGCCAGCAGCCCGTTCCGGGACAGGGGAACAGATACGCAGTATTTT	TRBV7-9	TRBJ2-3	16	NA	TRBD1
CASSFSGGENTGELFF	TGTGCCAGCAGTTTCAGCGGGGGGGAGAACACCGGGGAGCTGTTTTTT	TRBV6-6	TRBJ2-2	16	NA	TRBD2
CASSPGDRATNEKLFF	TGCGCCAGCAGCCCGGGGGACAGGGCAACTAATGAAAAACTGTTTTTT	TRBV5-1	TRBJ1-4	16	NA	TRBD1
CASSESGSRSGEGYTF	TGTGCCAGCAGTGAATCGGGGTCTCGTTCAGGGGAGGGCTACACCTTC	TRBV6-1	TRBJ1-2	16	NA	NA
CASSLSWGLQPQHF	TGTGCCAGCAGTTTATCGTGGGGCTTACAGCCCCAGCATTTT	TRBV27	TRBJ1-5	14	few	NA
CASTSDAGPQGNQPQHF	TGTGCCAGCACCTCCGATGCGGGCCCGCAGGGCAATCAGCCCCAGCATTTT	TRBV6-4	TRBJ1-5	17	NA	NA
CASSDLKGMAHEQFF	TGTGCCAGCAGCGACCTCAAGGGGATGGCCCATGAGCAGTTCTTC	TRBV4-2	TRBJ2-1	15	NA	NA
CASSSGQENTEAFF	TGTGCCAGCAGCTCGGGACAGGAGAACACTGAAGCTTTCTTT	TRBV5-4	TRBJ1-1	14	NA	TRBD1
CASRGTAAGETQYF	TGTGCCAGTAGGGGGACAGCGGCTGGGGAGACCCAGTACTTC	TRBV19	TRBJ2-5	14	NA	TRBD1
CASSDSGGNSPLHF	TGTGCCAGCAGTGACTCAGGGGGCAATTCACCCCTCCACTTT	TRBV6-4	TRBJ1-6	14	many	TRBD1
CASSVLGGNTGELFF	TGTGCCAGCAGCGTGCTTGGAGGGAACACCGGGGAGCTGTTTTTT	TRBV9	TRBJ2-2	15	NA	NA
CASNRLAGGDTQYF	TGTGCCAGCAACCGACTAGCGGGTGGAGATACGCAGTATTTT	TRBV6-6	TRBJ2-3	14	NA	TRBD2
CSVALRVDQPQHF	TGCAGCGTTGCTCTCAGGGTGGATCAGCCCCAGCATTTT	TRBV29-1	TRBJ1-5	13	NA	NA
CASSSPGQGLTDTQYF	TGCGCCAGCAGCTCTCCGGGACAGGGCCTCACAGATACGCAGTATTTT	TRBV5-1	TRBJ2-3	16	NA	TRBD1
CASSQARTGGQETQYF	TGTGCCAGCAGCCAAGCACGAACGGGGGGCCAAGAGACCCAGTACTTC	TRBV4-2	TRBJ2-5	16	NA	TRBD2
CASSEVAGRQYF	TGTGCCAGCAGTGAGGTAGCGGGGCGGCAGTACTTC	TRBV2	TRBJ2-7	12	few	TRBD2
CASTPGQGNEKLFF	TGTGCCAGCACCCCCGGACAGGGGAATGAAAAACTGTTTTTT	TRBV7-9	TRBJ1-4	14	NA	TRBD1
CASIIGGRRETQYF	TGTGCCAGCATCATAGGGGGCCGGAGGGAGACCCAGTACTTC	TRBV21-1	TRBJ2-5	14	few	NA
CASNYRGSDTEAFF	TGTGCCAGCAACTACAGGGGTTCAGACACTGAAGCTTTCTTT	TRBV5-6	TRBJ1-1	14	few	TRBD1
CASSHTSGGAFEQFF	TGTGCCAGCAGCCATACTAGCGGGGGGGCCTTTGAGCAGTTCTTC	TRBV7-2	TRBJ2-1	15	NA	TRBD2
CASSQLGSGGGGELFF	TGTGCCAGCAGCCAACTTGGCAGCGGGGGGGGCGGGGAGCTGTTTTTT	TRBV4-2	TRBJ2-2	16	NA	TRBD2
CASSQDGGNQPQHF	TGCGCCAGCAGCCAAGACGGGGGAAATCAGCCCCAGCATTTT	TRBV4-1	TRBJ1-5	14	NA	NA
CASSFTGTNEQFF	TGCGCCAGCAGCTTTACAGGGACGAATGAGCAGTTCTTC	TRBV5-1	TRBJ2-1	13	NA	NA
CASSLGARGIRQYF	TGTGCCAGCAGCTTAGGAGCTCGGGGGATCCGGCAGTACTTC	TRBV13	TRBJ2-7	14	NA	NA
CAWSTSSYEQYF	TGTGCCTGGAGTACAAGCTCCTACGAGCAGTACTTC	TRBV30	TRBJ2-7	12	NA	NA
CASSQDTGYTGELFF	TGCGCCAGCAGCCAAGATACGGGGTACACCGGGGAGCTGTTTTTT	TRBV4-3	TRBJ2-2	15	NA	NA
CATSRAANTYEQYF	TGTGCCACCAGCAGAGCTGCTAATACCTACGAGCAGTACTTC	TRBV15	TRBJ2-7	14	NA	NA
CASSLVGNEKLFF	TGTGCCAGCAGCTTAGTCGGGAATGAAAAACTGTTTTTT	TRBV7-2	TRBJ1-4	13	NA	NA
CASSENLRPENTEAFF	TGTGCCAGCAGTGAAAATCTCCGCCCAGAGAACACTGAAGCTTTCTTT	TRBV2	TRBJ1-1	16	few	NA
CASSSGGQYYGYTF	TGTGCCAGTAGTTCGGGGGGGCAGTATTATGGCTACACCTTC	TRBV19	TRBJ1-2	14	NA	NA
CASSYMGATYEQYF	TGTGCCAGCAGTTACATGGGGGCCACCTACGAGCAGTACTTC	TRBV6-5	TRBJ2-7	14	NA	NA
CASSISGTDMGSPLHF	TGTGCCAGTAGTATATCTGGGACTGACATGGGTTCACCCCTCCACTTT	TRBV19	TRBJ1-6	16	NA	NA
CAISGTSSYEQYF	TGTGCCATCTCCGGGACTAGCTCCTACGAGCAGTACTTC	TRBV10-3	TRBJ2-7	13	once	TRBD2
CSVEDQGQDLLYGYTF	TGCAGCGTTGAAGATCAAGGTCAGGATTTACTCTATGGCTACACCTTC	TRBV29-1	TRBJ1-2	16	NA	NA
CASSPQGGRSPLHF	TGTGCCAGTAGTCCCCAGGGCGGACGGTCACCCCTCCACTTT	TRBV19	TRBJ1-6	14	NA	NA
CASSSTRNNEQFF	TGTGCCAGCAGCTCGACTAGAAACAATGAGCAGTTCTTC	TRBV7-6	TRBJ2-1	13	few	NA
CASSPQGSDSPLHF	TGCGCCAGCAGCCCACAGGGTAGCGATTCACCCCTCCACTTT	TRBV5-1	TRBJ1-6	14	once	NA
CASSSHQGTGYTF	TGTGCCAGCAGCTCTCATCAGGGTACGGGCTACACCTTC	TRBV7-2	TRBJ1-2	13	many	NA
CASSSDRNTEAFF	TGTGCCAGCAGTAGCGACAGGAACACTGAAGCTTTCTTT	TRBV2	TRBJ1-1	13	NA	NA
CASSVSTSGAQNTGELFF	TGTGCCAGCAGCGTATCGACTAGCGGGGCCCAGAACACCGGGGAGCTGTTTTTT	TRBV7-6	TRBJ2-2	18	NA	TRBD2
CASSPARTDTQYF	TGCGCCAGCAGCCCCGCTAGGACAGATACGCAGTATTTT	TRBV5-1	TRBJ2-3	13	NA	NA
CASRDFPGQGFTGELFF	TGTGCCAGCAGGGATTTTCCGGGACAGGGGTTCACCGGGGAGCTGTTTTTT	TRBV2	TRBJ2-2	17	NA	TRBD1
CASSGLGQGMVMNTEAFF	TGTGCCAGCAGTGGTCTGGGACAGGGAATGGTTATGAACACTGAAGCTTTCTTT	TRBV2	TRBJ1-1	18	NA	TRBD1
CASSPRGQGSGTQYF	TGTGCCAGCTCACCAAGAGGGCAGGGGAGCGGGACCCAGTACTTC	TRBV18	TRBJ2-5	15	NA	NA
CASSLAQGALVTGELFF	TGTGCCAGCAGCTTAGCGCAGGGGGCGCTTGTCACCGGGGAGCTGTTTTTT	TRBV7-9	TRBJ2-2	17	once	TRBD1
CASSLFPSGGLKTQYF	TGTGCCAGCAGCTTATTTCCTAGCGGGGGCCTAAAGACCCAGTACTTC	TRBV13	TRBJ2-5	16	NA	TRBD2
CASSSRDRALDEQYF	TGTGCCAGCAGTTCCCGGGACAGGGCGCTCGACGAGCAGTACTTC	TRBV6-5	TRBJ2-7	15	few	TRBD1
CASSESLIETQYF	TGTGCCAGCAGTGAGTCCCTTATCGAGACCCAGTACTTC	TRBV2	TRBJ2-5	13	many	NA
CASKGEGSPLHF	TGTGCCAGCAAAGGGGAAGGTTCACCCCTCCACTTT	TRBV2	TRBJ1-6	12	NA	NA
CASSEDRGYGYTF	TGTGCCAGCAGCGAGGACAGAGGGTATGGCTACACCTTC	TRBV11-1	TRBJ1-2	13	NA	NA
CASSAYVMPSYEQYF	TGTGCCAGCAGCGCGTACGTCATGCCCTCCTACGAGCAGTACTTC	TRBV7-8	TRBJ2-7	15	NA	NA
CASSLSGGQPQHF	TGTGCCAGCAGTTTAAGTGGGGGCCAGCCCCAGCATTTT	TRBV28	TRBJ1-5	13	NA	NA